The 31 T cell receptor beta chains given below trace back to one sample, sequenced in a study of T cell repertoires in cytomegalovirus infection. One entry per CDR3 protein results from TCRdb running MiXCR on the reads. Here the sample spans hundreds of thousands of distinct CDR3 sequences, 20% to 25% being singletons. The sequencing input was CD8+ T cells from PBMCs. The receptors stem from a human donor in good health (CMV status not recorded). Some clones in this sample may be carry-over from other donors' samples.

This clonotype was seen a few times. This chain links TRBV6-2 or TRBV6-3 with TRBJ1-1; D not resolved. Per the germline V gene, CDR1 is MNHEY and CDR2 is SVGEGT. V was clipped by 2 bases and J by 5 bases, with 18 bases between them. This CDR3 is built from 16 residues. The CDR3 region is CASSYELEGDDTEAFF. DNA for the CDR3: TGTGCCAGCAGTTACGAACTAGAAGGAGATGATACTGAAGCTTTCTTT.

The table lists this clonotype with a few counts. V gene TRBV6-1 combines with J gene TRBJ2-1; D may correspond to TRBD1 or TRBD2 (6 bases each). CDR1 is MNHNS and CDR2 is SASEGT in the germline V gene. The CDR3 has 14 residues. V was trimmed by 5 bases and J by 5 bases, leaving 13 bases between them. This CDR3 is CASSMTGAHNEQFF. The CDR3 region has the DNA TGTGCCAGCAGTATGACGGGGGCGCACAATGAGCAGTTCTTC.

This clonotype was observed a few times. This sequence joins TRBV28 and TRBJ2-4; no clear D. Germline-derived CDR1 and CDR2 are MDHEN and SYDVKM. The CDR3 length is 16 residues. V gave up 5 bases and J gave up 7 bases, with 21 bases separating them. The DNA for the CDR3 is TGTGCCAGCAGTACTTGGACGGACGATGCCCTGAACATTCAGTACTTC. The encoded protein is CASSTWTDDALNIQYF.

CDR3 loop: CASSYGRDSYNSPLHF. The CDR3 bases are TGTGCCAGCAGTTACGGGCGAGACTCATATAATTCACCCCTCCACTTT. V and J are TRBV6-6 and TRBJ1-6; D not resolved. Trimming pared 2 bases from V and 4 bases from J, leaving 12 bases between. The CDR3 covers 16 residues. Looked up from germline, CDR1 is MNHNY and CDR2 is SVGAGI (reference sequence).

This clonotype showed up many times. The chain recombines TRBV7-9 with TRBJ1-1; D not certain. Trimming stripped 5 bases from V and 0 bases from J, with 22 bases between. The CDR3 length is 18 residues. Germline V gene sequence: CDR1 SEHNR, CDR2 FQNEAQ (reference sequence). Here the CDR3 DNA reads TGTGCCAGCAGCACTAGGAGATTGGAAAGCCTTATGAACACTGAAGCTTTCTTT. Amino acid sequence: CASSTRRLESLMNTEAFF. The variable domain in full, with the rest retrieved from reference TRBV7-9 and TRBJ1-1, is DTGVSQNPRHKITKRGQNVTFRCDPISEHNRLYWYRQTLGQGPEFLTYFQNEAQLEKSRLLSDRFSAERPKGSFSTLEIQRTEQGDSAMYLCASSTRRLESLMNTEAFFGQGTRLTVV.

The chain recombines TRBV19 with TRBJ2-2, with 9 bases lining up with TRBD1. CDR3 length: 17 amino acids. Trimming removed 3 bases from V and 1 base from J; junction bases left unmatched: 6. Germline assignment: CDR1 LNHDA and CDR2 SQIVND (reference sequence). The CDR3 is CASSIGLDRGNTGELFF. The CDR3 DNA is TGTGCCAGTAGTATCGGATTGGACAGGGGGAACACCGGGGAGCTGTTTTTT.

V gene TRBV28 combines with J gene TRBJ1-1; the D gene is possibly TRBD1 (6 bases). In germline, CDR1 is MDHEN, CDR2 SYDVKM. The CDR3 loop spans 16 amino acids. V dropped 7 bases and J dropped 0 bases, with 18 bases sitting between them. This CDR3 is CASTPRTVYMNTEAFF. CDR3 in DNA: TGTGCCAGCACCCCCCGGACAGTCTACATGAACACTGAAGCTTTCTTT. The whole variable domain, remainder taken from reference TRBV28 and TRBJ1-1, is DVKVTQSSRYLVKRTGEKVFLECVQDMDHENMFWYRQDPGLGLRLIYFSYDVKMKEKGDIPEGYSVSREKKERFSLILESASTNQTSMYLCASTPRTVYMNTEAFFGQGTRLTVV.

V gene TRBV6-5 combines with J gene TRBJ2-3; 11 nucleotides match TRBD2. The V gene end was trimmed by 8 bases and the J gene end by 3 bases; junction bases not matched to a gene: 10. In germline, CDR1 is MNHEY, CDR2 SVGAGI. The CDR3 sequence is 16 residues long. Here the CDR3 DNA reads TGTGCCAGCGGGACTAGCGGCGCACCACATACAGATACGCAGTATTTT. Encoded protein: CASGTSGAPHTDTQYF.

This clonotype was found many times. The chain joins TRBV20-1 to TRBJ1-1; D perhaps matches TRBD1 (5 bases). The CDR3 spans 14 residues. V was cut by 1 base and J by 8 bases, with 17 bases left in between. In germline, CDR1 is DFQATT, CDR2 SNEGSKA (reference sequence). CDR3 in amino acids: CSARGSVTGTEAFF. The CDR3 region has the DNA TGCAGTGCTAGAGGATCGGTTACCGGGACCGAAGCTTTCTTT.

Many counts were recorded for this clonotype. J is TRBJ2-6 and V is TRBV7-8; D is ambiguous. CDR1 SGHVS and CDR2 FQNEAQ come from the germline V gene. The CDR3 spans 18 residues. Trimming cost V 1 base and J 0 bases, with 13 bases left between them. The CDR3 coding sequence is TGTGCCAGCAGCTTAGTTAGCTCAGTTTACTCTGGGGCCAACGTCCTGACTTTC. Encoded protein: CASSLVSSVYSGANVLTF. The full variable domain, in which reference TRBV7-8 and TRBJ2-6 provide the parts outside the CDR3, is GAGVSQSPRYKVAKRGQDVALRCDPISGHVSLFWYQQALGQGPEFLTYFQNEAQLDKSGLPSDRFFAERPEGSVSTLKIQRTQQEDSAVYLCASSLVSSVYSGANVLTFGAGSRLTVL.

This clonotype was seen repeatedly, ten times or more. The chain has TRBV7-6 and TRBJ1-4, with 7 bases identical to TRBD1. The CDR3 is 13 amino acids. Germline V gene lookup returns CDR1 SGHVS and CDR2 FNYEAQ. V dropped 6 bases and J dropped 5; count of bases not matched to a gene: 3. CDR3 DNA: TGTGCCAGCAGGGGGACAGAAAATGAAAAACTGTTTTTT. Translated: CASRGTENEKLFF.

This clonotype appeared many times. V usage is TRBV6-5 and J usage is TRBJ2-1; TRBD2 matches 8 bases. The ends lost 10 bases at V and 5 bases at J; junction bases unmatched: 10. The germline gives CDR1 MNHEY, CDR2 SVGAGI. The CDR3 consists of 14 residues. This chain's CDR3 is CAIQVLAGDNEQFF. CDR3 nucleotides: TGTGCCATTCAGGTGCTAGCGGGTGACAATGAGCAGTTCTTC.

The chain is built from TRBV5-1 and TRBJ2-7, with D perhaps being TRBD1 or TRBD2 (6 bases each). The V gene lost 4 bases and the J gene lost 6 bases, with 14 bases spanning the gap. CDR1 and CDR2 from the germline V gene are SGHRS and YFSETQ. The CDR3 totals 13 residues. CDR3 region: CASSPTGAAEQYV. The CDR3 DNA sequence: TGCGCCAGCAGCCCCACGGGGGCCGCCGAGCAGTACGTC.

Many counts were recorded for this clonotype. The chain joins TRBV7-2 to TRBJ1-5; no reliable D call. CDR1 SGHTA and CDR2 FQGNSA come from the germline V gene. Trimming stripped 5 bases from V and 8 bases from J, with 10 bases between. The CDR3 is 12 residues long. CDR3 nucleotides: TGTGCCAGCAGCGGCAGCGGGGAGCCCCAGCATTTT. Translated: CASSGSGEPQHF.

The DNA for the CDR3 is TGTGCCAGCAGCCGCGGGCAGGGAGATTCACCCCTCCACTTT. Amino acids: CASSRGQGDSPLHF. The V gene is TRBV7-9, the J gene TRBJ1-6, with D perhaps TRBD1 (5 bases). CDR3 size: 14 residues. Trimming left V 5 bases short and J 8 bases short, with 13 bases between. Germline CDR1 reads SEHNR; CDR2 reads FQNEAQ (reference sequence).

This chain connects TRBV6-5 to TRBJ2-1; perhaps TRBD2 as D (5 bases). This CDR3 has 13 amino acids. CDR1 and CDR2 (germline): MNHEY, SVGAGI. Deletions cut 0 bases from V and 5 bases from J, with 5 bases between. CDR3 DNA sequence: TGTGCCAGCAGTTACTCGGAGGACAATGAGCAGTTCTTC. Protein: CASSYSEDNEQFF.

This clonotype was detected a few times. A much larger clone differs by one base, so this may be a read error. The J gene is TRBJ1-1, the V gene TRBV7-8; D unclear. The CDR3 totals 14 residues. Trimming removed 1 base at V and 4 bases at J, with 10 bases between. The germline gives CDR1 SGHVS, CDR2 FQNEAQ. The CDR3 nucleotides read TGTGCCAGCAGCTTAGAGGCCAGTCGCACTGAAGCTTTCTTT. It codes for CASSLEASRTEAFF. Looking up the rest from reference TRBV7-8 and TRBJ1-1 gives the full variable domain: GAGVSQSPRYKVAKRGQDVALRCDPISGHVSLFWYQQALGQGPEFLTYFQNEAQLDKSGLPSDRFFAERPEGSVSTLKIQRTQQEDSAVYLCASSLEASRTEAFFGQGTRLTVV.

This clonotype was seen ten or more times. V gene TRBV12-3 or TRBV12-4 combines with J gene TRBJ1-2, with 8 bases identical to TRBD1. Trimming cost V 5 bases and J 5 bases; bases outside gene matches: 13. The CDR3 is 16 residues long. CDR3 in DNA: TGTGCCAGCAGTCCGCCGGGACAGGACCCGTTGTATGGCTACACCTTC. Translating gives CASSPPGQDPLYGYTF.

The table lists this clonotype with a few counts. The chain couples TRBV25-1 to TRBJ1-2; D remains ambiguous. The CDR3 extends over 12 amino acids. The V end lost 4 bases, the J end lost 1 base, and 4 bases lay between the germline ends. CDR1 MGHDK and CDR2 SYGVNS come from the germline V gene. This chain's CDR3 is CASSGDNYGYTF. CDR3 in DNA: TGTGCCAGCAGTGGGGATAACTATGGCTACACCTTC.

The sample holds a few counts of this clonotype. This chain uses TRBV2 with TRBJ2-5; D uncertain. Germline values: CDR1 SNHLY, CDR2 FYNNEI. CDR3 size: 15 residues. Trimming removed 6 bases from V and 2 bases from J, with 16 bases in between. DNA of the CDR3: TGTGCCAGCAGGGCCTATAGCAGGAGACAAGAGACCCAGTACTTC. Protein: CASRAYSRRQETQYF.

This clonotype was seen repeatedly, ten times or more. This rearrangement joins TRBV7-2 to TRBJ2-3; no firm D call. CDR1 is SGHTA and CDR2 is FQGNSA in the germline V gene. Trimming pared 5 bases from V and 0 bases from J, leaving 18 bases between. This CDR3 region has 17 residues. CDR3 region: CASSTHPDGFSTDTQYF. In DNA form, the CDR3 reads TGTGCCAGCAGCACCCACCCGGACGGATTCAGCACAGATACGCAGTATTTT.

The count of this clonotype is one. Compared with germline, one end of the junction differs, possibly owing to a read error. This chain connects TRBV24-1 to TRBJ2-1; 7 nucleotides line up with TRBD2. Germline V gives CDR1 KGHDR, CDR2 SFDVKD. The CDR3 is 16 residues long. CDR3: CATSNFGGGSYNEQFF. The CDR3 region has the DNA TGTGCCACCAGTAATTTTGGGGGGGGCTCCTACAATGAGCAGTTCTTC.

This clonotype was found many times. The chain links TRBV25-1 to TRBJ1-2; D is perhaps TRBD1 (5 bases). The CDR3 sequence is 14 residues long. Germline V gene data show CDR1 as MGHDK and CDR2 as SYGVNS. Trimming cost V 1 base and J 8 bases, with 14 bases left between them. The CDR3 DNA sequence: TGTGCCAGCAGTGAATCTTGGGACTCCGGAGGCTACACCTTC. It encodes CASSESWDSGGYTF.

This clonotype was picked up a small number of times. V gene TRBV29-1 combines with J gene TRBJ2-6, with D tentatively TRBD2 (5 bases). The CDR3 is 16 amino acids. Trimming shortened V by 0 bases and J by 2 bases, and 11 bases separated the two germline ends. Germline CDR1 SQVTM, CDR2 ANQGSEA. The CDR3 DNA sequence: TGCAGCGTTGAAGATCGGAAACTAGCTGGGGCCAACGTCCTGACTTTC. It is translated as CSVEDRKLAGANVLTF.

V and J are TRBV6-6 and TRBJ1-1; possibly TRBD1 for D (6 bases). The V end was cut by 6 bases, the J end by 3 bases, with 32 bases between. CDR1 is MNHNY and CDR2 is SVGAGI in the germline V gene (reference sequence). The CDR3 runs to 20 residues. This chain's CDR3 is CASRPTGNSRRYLQDTEAFF. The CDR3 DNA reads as TGTGCCAGCAGACCGACAGGAAACTCTAGGCGGTACCTTCAGGACACTGAAGCTTTCTTT.

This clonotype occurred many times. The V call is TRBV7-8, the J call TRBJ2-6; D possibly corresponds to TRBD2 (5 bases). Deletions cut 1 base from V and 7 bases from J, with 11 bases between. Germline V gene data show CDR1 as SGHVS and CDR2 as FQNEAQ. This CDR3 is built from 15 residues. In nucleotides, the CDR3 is TGTGCCAGCAGCTTAGGAGGGAATAAAGCCAACGTCCTGACTTTC. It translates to CASSLGGNKANVLTF. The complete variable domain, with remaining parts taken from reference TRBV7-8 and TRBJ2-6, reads GAGVSQSPRYKVAKRGQDVALRCDPISGHVSLFWYQQALGQGPEFLTYFQNEAQLDKSGLPSDRFFAERPEGSVSTLKIQRTQQEDSAVYLCASSLGGNKANVLTFGAGSRLTVL.

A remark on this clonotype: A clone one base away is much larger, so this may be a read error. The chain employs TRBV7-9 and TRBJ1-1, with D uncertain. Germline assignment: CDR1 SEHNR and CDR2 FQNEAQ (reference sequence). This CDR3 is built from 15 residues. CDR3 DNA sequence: TGTGCCAGCAGCTTAGTTGCGGGAAAGAACACTGAAGCTTCCTTT. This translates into CASSLVAGKNTEASF.

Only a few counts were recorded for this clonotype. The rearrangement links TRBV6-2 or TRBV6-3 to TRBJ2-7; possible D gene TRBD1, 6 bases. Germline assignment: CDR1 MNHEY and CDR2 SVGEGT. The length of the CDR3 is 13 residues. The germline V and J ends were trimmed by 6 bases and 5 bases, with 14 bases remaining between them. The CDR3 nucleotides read TGTGCCAGCAGACCGGACAGCGCAAACGAGCAGTACGTC. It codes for CASRPDSANEQYV.

CDR3 protein: CASSFSPKDANTGELFF. The CDR3 DNA is TGTGCCAGCAGCTTCTCGCCCAAGGATGCGAACACCGGGGAGCTGTTTTTT. The chain recombines TRBV7-9 with TRBJ2-2; D remains ambiguous. The CDR3 totals 17 residues. V shed 3 bases and J shed 0 bases, with 14 bases lying between them. The germline V gene has CDR1 SEHNR and CDR2 FQNEAQ (reference sequence).

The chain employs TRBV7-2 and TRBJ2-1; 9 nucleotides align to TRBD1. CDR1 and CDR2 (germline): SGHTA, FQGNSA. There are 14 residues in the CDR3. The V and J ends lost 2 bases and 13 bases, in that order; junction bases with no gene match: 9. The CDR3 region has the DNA TGTGCCAGCAGCTTAAATGGGGGACAGGGATATCAGTTCTTC. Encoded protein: CASSLNGGQGYQFF.

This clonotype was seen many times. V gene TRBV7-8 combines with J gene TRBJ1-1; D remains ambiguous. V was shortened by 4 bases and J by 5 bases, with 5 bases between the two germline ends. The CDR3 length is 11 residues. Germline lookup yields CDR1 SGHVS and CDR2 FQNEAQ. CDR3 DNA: TGTGCCAGCAGCTCAAAGACTGAAGCTTTCTTT. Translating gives CASSSKTEAFF.